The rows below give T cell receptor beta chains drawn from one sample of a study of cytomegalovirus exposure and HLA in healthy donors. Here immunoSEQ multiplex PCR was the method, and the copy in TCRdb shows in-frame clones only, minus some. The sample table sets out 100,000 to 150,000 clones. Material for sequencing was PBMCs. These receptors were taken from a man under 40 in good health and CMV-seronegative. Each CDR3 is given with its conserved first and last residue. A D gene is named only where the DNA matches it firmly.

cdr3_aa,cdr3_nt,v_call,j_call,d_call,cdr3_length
CASSQTGEDTEAFF,TGCGCCAGCAGCCAAACAGGGGAGGACACTGAAGCTTTCTTT,TRBV4-1,TRBJ1-1,TRBD1,14
CASSHKRGTNQPQHF,TGTGCCAGCAGTCACAAAAGGGGGACCAATCAGCCCCAGCATTTT,TRBV28,TRBJ1-5,NA,15
CAWSVRSGGNTIYF,TGTGCCTGGAGTGTACGGTCGGGAGGAAACACCATATATTTT,TRBV30,TRBJ1-3,NA,14
CASSQGAISPAYEQYF,TGTGCCAGCTCACAGGGGGCTATAAGTCCCGCCTACGAGCAGTACTTC,TRBV18,TRBJ2-7,TRBD1,16
CASSLTIAGRDEQFF,TGTGCCAGCAGCTTAACAATAGCGGGACGAGATGAGCAGTTCTTC,TRBV7-6,TRBJ2-1,TRBD2,15
CASSLGPGQAAFF,TGTGCCAGCAGCTTAGGACCGGGACAAGCGGCTTTCTTT,TRBV11-3,TRBJ1-1,NA,13
CASTDSGGADTQYF,TGTGCCAGCACCGACTCGGGGGGCGCAGATACGCAGTATTTT,TRBV28,TRBJ2-3,NA,14
CASSQTAYGTGKNEQYF,TGCGCCAGCAGCCAGACGGCCTACGGGACAGGGAAGAACGAGCAGTACTTC,TRBV4-3,TRBJ2-7,TRBD1,17
CASRTTMNTEAFF,TGTGCCAGCAGGACGACTATGAACACTGAAGCTTTCTTT,TRBV11-2,TRBJ1-1,NA,13
CASRAGIGANVLTF,TGCGCCAGCAGAGCGGGCATCGGGGCCAACGTCCTGACTTTC,TRBV5-1,TRBJ2-6,NA,14
CASSYSRVAGEPFF,TGTGCCAGCAGTTACTCGAGGGTCGCCGGGGAGCCGTTTTTT,TRBV6-6,TRBJ2-2,NA,14
CASSLTLGAYEQYF,TGCGCCAGCAGCTTGACATTAGGGGCCTACGAGCAGTACTTC,TRBV5-1,TRBJ2-7,NA,14
CASPGTSKNIQYF,TGTGCCAGCCCCGGGACTAGCAAAAACATTCAGTACTTC,TRBV5-3,TRBJ2-4,TRBD2,13
CASSVNMAEQFF,TGTGCCAGCAGTGTAAATATGGCTGAGCAGTTCTTC,TRBV25-1,TRBJ2-1,NA,12
CASSLVSFPGGEQYF,TGTGCCAGCAGCTTAGTTTCCTTCCCCGGGGGCGAGCAGTACTTC,TRBV7-8,TRBJ2-7,NA,15
CASSLNSPNTEAFF,TGTGCCAGCAGCTTAAACAGTCCCAACACTGAAGCTTTCTTT,TRBV7-2,TRBJ1-1,NA,14
CASSLYRSSYNEQFF,TGTGCCAGCAGCCTCTATCGGAGCTCCTACAATGAGCAGTTCTTC,TRBV7-3,TRBJ2-1,NA,15
CASSQGLAGGSDTQYF,TGTGCTAGCAGCCAAGGACTAGCGGGAGGGTCAGATACGCAGTATTTT,TRBV7-7,TRBJ2-3,TRBD2,16
CASSPRGQGYTF,TGTGCCAGCAGCCCTAGGGGGCAAGGCTACACCTTC,TRBV7-3,TRBJ1-2,TRBD1,12
CASSLGPGTGKGTEAFF,TGTGCCAGCAGCTTAGGCCCGGGTACAGGGAAAGGGACTGAAGCTTTCTTT,TRBV13,TRBJ1-1,NA,17
CASSLEGRGTDTQYF,TGCGCCAGCAGCTTGGAGGGCAGGGGCACAGATACGCAGTATTTT,TRBV5-1,TRBJ2-3,NA,15
CASSGDSYEQYF,TGTGCCAGCAGTGGGGACAGCTACGAGCAGTACTTC,TRBV2,TRBJ2-7,TRBD1,12
CASRRLAGVTNEQFF,TGTGCCAGCAGACGTCTAGCGGGAGTTACCAATGAGCAGTTCTTC,TRBV6-5,TRBJ2-1,TRBD2,15
CASSYLAGGYGELFF,TGTGCCAGCAGTTATCTAGCGGGAGGATACGGGGAGCTGTTTTTT,TRBV6-5,TRBJ2-2,TRBD2,15
CASSPTGGNQPQHF,TGTGCCAGCAGTCCGACAGGGGGCAATCAGCCCCAGCATTTT,TRBV2,TRBJ1-5,TRBD1,14
CASSQSGGGRTDTQYF,TGCGCCAGCAGCCAATCGGGGGGCGGGAGGACAGATACGCAGTATTTT,TRBV4-1,TRBJ2-3,TRBD2,16
CASSLGAPGLAYNEQFF,TGTGCCAGCAGCTTGGGGGCCCCGGGACTAGCCTACAATGAGCAGTTCTTC,TRBV5-4,TRBJ2-1,TRBD2,17
CASSLGGIRSSTDTQYF,TGTGCCAGCAGCTTAGGGGGCATTCGATCTAGCACAGATACGCAGTATTTT,TRBV7-9,TRBJ2-3,NA,17
CASRAYRTTHTEAFF,TGTGCCAGCAGAGCTTACAGAACGACCCACACTGAAGCTTTCTTT,TRBV7-2,TRBJ1-1,NA,15
CASSPGGSSYEQYF,TGTGCCAGCAGCCCCGGGGGGAGCTCCTACGAGCAGTACTTC,TRBV11-2,TRBJ2-7,TRBD2,14
CASSFSGTGELFF,TGTGCCAGCAGTTTCTCGGGGACCGGGGAGCTGTTTTTT,TRBV27,TRBJ2-2,NA,13
CASSQGQGNSPLHF,TGTGCCAGCAGTCAAGGACAGGGGAATTCACCCCTCCACTTT,TRBV6-1,TRBJ1-6,TRBD1,14
CASSIGAQAGNTIYF,TGTGCCAGTAGTATAGGAGCCCAGGCTGGAAACACCATATATTTT,TRBV19,TRBJ1-3,NA,15
CASIPGARGTGQETQYF,TGTGCCAGCATCCCGGGGGCCAGGGGGACGGGGCAAGAGACCCAGTACTTC,TRBV28,TRBJ2-5,NA,17
CASSYSRVYNEQFF,TGTGCCAGCAGTTACTCGCGGGTCTACAATGAGCAGTTCTTC,TRBV6-6,TRBJ2-1,NA,14
CATSRVGGEWDNEQFF,TGTGCCACCAGCAGAGTCGGGGGGGAGTGGGACAATGAGCAGTTCTTC,TRBV15,TRBJ2-1,TRBD2,16
CASTPDRDAGELFF,TGTGCCAGTACCCCGGACAGGGATGCCGGGGAGCTGTTTTTT,TRBV19,TRBJ2-2,TRBD1,14
CASSPPYGGGYEQYF,TGTGCCAGCAGCCCACCGTACGGGGGGGGCTACGAGCAGTACTTC,TRBV6-5,TRBJ2-7,TRBD2,15
CAWSDEPLIRAQYF,TGTGCCTGGAGTGACGAACCACTTATCAGGGCCCAGTACTTC,TRBV30,TRBJ2-5,NA,14
CASSYRDSGNTIYF,TGTGCCAGCAGTTACCGGGACTCTGGAAACACCATATATTTT,TRBV6-5,TRBJ1-3,NA,14
CASSTAGGEDTQYF,TGCGCCAGCAGCACTGCGGGAGGGGAAGATACGCAGTATTTT,TRBV5-1,TRBJ2-3,TRBD2,14
CASISTRDREWDTEAFF,TGTGCCAGCATCTCAACCCGGGACAGGGAATGGGACACTGAAGCTTTCTTT,TRBV27,TRBJ1-1,TRBD1,17
CASSETGEEIYGYTF,TGTGCCAGCAGTGAAACAGGGGAAGAAATCTATGGCTACACCTTC,TRBV25-1,TRBJ1-2,TRBD1,15
CASGQTSTDTQYF,TGTGCCAGTGGGCAAACTAGCACAGATACGCAGTATTTT,TRBV19,TRBJ2-3,NA,13
CASSLFGGRAPDTQYF,TGTGCCAGCAGTTTATTCGGCGGGAGGGCCCCAGATACGCAGTATTTT,TRBV27,TRBJ2-3,TRBD2,16
CASSRLASNNEQFF,TGCGCCAGCAGCCGACTAGCGAGCAACAATGAGCAGTTCTTC,TRBV4-1,TRBJ2-1,TRBD2,14
CASSQDVGPYEQYF,TGCGCCAGCAGCCAAGATGTGGGGCCCTACGAGCAGTACTTC,TRBV4-1,TRBJ2-7,NA,14
CASSLGGENTGELFF,TGTGCCAGCAGCTTGGGGGGCGAGAACACCGGGGAGCTGTTTTTT,TRBV5-6,TRBJ2-2,NA,15
CASSTGTGKEKLFF,TGTGCCAGCAGCACTGGGACAGGGAAAGAAAAACTGTTTTTT,TRBV5-1,TRBJ1-4,TRBD1,14
CASSMFFDSNYGYTF,TGTGCCAGTAGTATGTTCTTCGACAGTAACTATGGCTACACCTTC,TRBV19,TRBJ1-2,NA,15
CASSLRPTEGTEAFF,TGCGCCAGCAGCTTGCGGCCTACTGAGGGCACTGAAGCTTTCTTT,TRBV5-1,TRBJ1-1,NA,15
CASNPTDISGNTIYF,TGTGCCAGCAATCCGACAGATATCTCTGGAAACACCATATATTTT,TRBV6-1,TRBJ1-3,NA,15
CASSLASLSYNEQFF,TGTGCCAGCAGCTTGGCTTCTCTGTCCTACAATGAGCAGTTCTTC,TRBV7-9,TRBJ2-1,NA,15
CASSILSPNTEAFF,TGTGCCAGCAGTATTCTGAGCCCGAACACTGAAGCTTTCTTT,TRBV28,TRBJ1-1,NA,14
CASSFSQGAVGSGANVLTF,TGTGCCAGCAGCTTTTCACAGGGGGCAGTGGGGTCTGGGGCCAACGTCCTGACTTTC,TRBV7-6,TRBJ2-6,TRBD1,19
CAWRNRGRGYNEQFF,TGTGCCTGGAGGAACAGGGGTAGGGGTTACAATGAGCAGTTCTTC,TRBV30,TRBJ2-1,TRBD1,15